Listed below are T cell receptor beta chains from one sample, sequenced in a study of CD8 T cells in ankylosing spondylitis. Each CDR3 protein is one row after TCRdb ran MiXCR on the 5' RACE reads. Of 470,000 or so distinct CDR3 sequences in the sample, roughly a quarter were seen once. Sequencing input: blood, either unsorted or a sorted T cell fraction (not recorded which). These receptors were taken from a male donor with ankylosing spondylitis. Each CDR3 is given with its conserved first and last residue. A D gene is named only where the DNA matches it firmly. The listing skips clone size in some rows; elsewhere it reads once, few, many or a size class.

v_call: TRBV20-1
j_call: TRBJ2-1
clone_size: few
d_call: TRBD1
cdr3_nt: TGCAGTGCTCTTCCGGGGACAGGACTATGGAGTGAGCAGTTCTTC
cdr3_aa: CSALPGTGLWSEQFF

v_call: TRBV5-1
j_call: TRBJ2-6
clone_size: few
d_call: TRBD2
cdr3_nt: TGCGCCAGCAGCATCGGGACTAGCGGGAGTTCTGGGGCCAACGTCCTGACTTTC
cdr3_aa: CASSIGTSGSSGANVLTF

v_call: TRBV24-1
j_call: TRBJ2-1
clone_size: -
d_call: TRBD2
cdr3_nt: TGTGCCACCAGTCTTCCTAGCGGGAGTTTTAATGAGCAGTTCTTC
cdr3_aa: CATSLPSGSFNEQFF

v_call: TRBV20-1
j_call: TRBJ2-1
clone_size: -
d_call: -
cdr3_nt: TGCAGTGCTAGAGGTCTAGCGCCGGACAATGAGCAGTTCTTC
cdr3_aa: CSARGLAPDNEQFF

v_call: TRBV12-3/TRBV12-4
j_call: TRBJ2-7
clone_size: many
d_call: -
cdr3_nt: TGTGCCAGCAGTCCAGGGGATATTCTCAACGAGCAGTACTTC
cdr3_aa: CASSPGDILNEQYF

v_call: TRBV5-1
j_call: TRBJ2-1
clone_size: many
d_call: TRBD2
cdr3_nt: TGCGCCAGCAGCTTGGCCGCGGGAGGCTTGGATGGTGAGCAGTTCTTC
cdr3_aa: CASSLAAGGLDGEQFF

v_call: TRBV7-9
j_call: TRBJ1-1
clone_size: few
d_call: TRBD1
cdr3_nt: TGTGCCAGCAGTCGGGACGGGACAGGGAACACTGAAGCTTTCTTT
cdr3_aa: CASSRDGTGNTEAFF

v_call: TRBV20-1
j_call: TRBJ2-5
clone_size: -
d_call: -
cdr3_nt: TGCAGTGCTAGATCTCCATGGGCGGGAACCCAGTACTTC
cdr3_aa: CSARSPWAGTQYF

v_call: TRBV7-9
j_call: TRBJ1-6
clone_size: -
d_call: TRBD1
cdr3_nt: TGTGCCAGCAGCTTGGGACAGGGACCGAAGTCACCCCTCCACTTT
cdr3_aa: CASSLGQGPKSPLHF

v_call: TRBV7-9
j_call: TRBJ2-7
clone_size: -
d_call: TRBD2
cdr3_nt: TGTGCCAGCAGCCGACTCGTGGGAGGGGACTACGAGCAGTACTTC
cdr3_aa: CASSRLVGGDYEQYF

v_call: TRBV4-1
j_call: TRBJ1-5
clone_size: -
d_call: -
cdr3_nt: TGCGCCAGCAGCCAGTCTACGGGGGCAGGCCAGCCCCAGCATTTT
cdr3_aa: CASSQSTGAGQPQHF

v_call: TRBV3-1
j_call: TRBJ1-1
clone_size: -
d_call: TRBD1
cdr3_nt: TGTGCCAGCAGCCATTGGGACAGTGAAGCTTTCTTT
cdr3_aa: CASSHWDSEAFF

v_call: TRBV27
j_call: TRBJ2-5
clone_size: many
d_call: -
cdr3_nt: TGTGCCAGTACCAGCCTGGGGGGCCGAGAGACCCAGTACTTC
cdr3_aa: CASTSLGGRETQYF

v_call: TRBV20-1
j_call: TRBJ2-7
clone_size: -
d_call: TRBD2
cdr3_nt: TGCAGTGCTCAGAGACTAGCGGGAGGGTCCTACGAGCAGTACTTC
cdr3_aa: CSAQRLAGGSYEQYF

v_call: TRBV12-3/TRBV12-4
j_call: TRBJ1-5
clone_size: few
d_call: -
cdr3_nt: TGTGCCAGCAGGATCAGGGAAAGTCAGCCCCAGCATTTT
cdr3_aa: CASRIRESQPQHF

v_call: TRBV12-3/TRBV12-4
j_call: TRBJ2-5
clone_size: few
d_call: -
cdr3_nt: TGTGCCAGCAGTCGATATGGGATGGAGACCCAGTACTTC
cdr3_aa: CASSRYGMETQYF

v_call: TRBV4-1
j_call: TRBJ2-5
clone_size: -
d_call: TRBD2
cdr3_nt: TGCGCCAGCAGCCAAGATGGCTTAGCGGGAGCGAGGGAGACCCAGTACTTC
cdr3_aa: CASSQDGLAGARETQYF

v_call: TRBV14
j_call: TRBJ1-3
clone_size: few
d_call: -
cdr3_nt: TGTGCCAGCAGCATCCAATATACCATATATTTT
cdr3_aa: CASSIQYTIYF

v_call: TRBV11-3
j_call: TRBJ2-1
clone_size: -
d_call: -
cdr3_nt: TGTGCCAGCAGCTTGACGAGCTGGTATGAGCAGTTCTTC
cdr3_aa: CASSLTSWYEQFF

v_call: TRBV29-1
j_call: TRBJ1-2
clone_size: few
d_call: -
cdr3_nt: TGCAGCGTTGTGAGGCAGAGCTATGGCTACACCTTC
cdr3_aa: CSVVRQSYGYTF

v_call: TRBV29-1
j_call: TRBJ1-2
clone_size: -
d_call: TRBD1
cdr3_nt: TGCAGCGTTGACACAGGGGAGATTGTCTATGGCTACACCTTC
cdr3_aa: CSVDTGEIVYGYTF

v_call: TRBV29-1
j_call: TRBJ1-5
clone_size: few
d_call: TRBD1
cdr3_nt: TGCAGCGTCCGCGACAGGGGGCTCGGCAATCAGCCCCAGCATTTT
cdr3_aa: CSVRDRGLGNQPQHF

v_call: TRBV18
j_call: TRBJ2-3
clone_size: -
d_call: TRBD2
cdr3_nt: TGTGCCAGCTCTTCAGCGGGAACCACGCAGTATTTT
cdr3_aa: CASSSAGTTQYF

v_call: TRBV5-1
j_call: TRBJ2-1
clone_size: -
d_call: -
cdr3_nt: TGCGCCAGCAGCTGGGACAATGAGCAGTTCTTC
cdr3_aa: CASSWDNEQFF

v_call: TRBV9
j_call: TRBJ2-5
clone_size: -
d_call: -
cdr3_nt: TGTGCCAGCAGCGTAGGGGGGCGCGGCCAAGAGACCCAGTACTTC
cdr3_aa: CASSVGGRGQETQYF

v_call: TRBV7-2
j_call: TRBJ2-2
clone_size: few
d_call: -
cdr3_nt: TGTGCCAGCAGCTTAGGCAGGGTATCCGGGGAGCTGTTTTTT
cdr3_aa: CASSLGRVSGELFF

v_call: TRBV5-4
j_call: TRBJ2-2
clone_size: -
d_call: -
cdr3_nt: TGTGCCAGCAGCTTGGAGGGGAGTCCGAACACCGGGGAGCTGTTTTTT
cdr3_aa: CASSLEGSPNTGELFF

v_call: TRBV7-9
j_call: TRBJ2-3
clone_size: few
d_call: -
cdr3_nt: TGTGCCAGCACCCCGCCGGCCCCAGATACGCAGTATTTT
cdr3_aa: CASTPPAPDTQYF

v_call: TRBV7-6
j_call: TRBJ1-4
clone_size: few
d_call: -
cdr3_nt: TGTGCCAGCAGCCCGAAGAGCAGGTTTCGAAATGAAAAACTGTTTTTT
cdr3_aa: CASSPKSRFRNEKLFF

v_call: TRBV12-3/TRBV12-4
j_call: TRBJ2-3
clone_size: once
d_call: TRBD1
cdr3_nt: TGTGCCAGCAGTTTAGAGTATGGACAGGGAAACACAGATACGCAGTATTTT
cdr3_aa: CASSLEYGQGNTDTQYF

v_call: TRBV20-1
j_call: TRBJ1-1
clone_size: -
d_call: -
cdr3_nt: TGCAGTGCTAGAGTTGCCCTGGACACTGAAGCTTTCTTT
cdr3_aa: CSARVALDTEAFF

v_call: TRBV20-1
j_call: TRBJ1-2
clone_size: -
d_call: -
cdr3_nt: TGCAGTGCTAGAGTACGTGGGTCGTCGCACTATGGCTACACCTTC
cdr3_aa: CSARVRGSSHYGYTF